This T cell receptor beta chain was sequenced during a study of early T cells in non-severe SARS-CoV-2 infection. This clonotype appeared a few times. TCRdb reprocessed the 5' RACE reads with MiXCR, giving one entry per CDR3 protein. Found here are more than 85,000 distinct CDR3 sequences, less than 15% of them singletons; the top ten hold 6.2%. This TCR was sampled from an adult who was a healthcare worker with PCR-confirmed SARS-CoV-2 infection or an uninfected control (not recorded which). Specimen: whole blood.

CDR3: CASSQVTNEQFF. The CDR3 coding sequence is TGCGCCAGCAGCCAAGTAACAAATGAGCAGTTCTTC. This rearrangement joins TRBV4-1 to TRBJ2-1; D not certain. V was trimmed by 1 base and J by 7 bases, leaving 5 bases between them. Germline lookup yields CDR1 MGHRA and CDR2 YSYEKL. This CDR3 region has 12 residues.